The subject of this entry is one T cell receptor beta chain. Its antigen is as yet unknown. Other DNA sequences from this sample encode an identical CDR3 as well. The data originate from a study of beta chain features in type 1 diabetes. Overall study results and limits: PCR might preferentially amplify shorter templates, equally in patients and controls.

The CDR3 contains 11 residues. In germline, CDR1 is DFQATT, CDR2 SNEGSKA (reference sequence). The V end was cut by 1 base, the J end by 5 bases, with 5 bases between. Expressed TCRB transcripts got sequenced, as all isolated RNA was reverse transcribed. The assay was immunoSEQ multiplex PCR, and TCRdb's table has in-frame clones only and misses some. Of 310,000 or so clones in the sample, less than 10% are singletons; the top ten hold around 0.45%. The receptor's source is a woman younger than 30 in good health. Material: central memory CD4+ T cells from blood. This chain uses TRBV20-1 with TRBJ2-5; D is unclear. The CDR3 sequence is CSARGLETQYF. Here the CDR3 DNA reads TGCAGTGCTAGAGGTTTGGAGACCCAGTACTTC.